This T cell receptor beta chain was observed in a study of low-dose radiotherapy and immunotherapy resistance in tumors. Looking at the study overall: Every day for four cycles from cycle 1 day 1, patients took 300 mg of oral aspirin.

In germline, CDR1 is SNHLY, CDR2 FYNNEI. J was trimmed by 0 bases and V by 8 bases; bases with no gene match: 3. This CDR3 has 14 residues. Alpha- and beta-chain coverage of first-strand cDNA came from TRAV- and TRBV-specific primers. Amplification, which lasted around 18 PCR cycles, used a constant-region primer and V-primer adapter to amplify TCRs. From the reads, TCRdb called clonotypes with MiXCR, one entry per CDR3 protein. The sample shows about 82,000 distinct CDR3 sequences, about 19% of them seen only once. The time point was: before trial treatment. Advanced solid tumors lacking tumor-infiltrating lymphocytes characterized eligible patients. At least ten counts were recorded for this clonotype.

This clonotype originated in a male donor with prostate cancer. The J gene is TRBJ1-1, the V gene TRBV2; 10 positions match TRBD1. This sample comprised PBMCs, obtained before treatment. CDR3 region: CASEDRGMNTEAFF. Here the CDR3 DNA reads TGTGCCAGCGAGGACAGGGGGATGAACACTGAAGCTTTCTTT.